Presented here are 27 T cell receptor beta chains from one specimen sequenced in a study of shared clonotypes between healthy human individuals. The assay was immunoSEQ multiplex PCR, and TCRdb's table has in-frame clones only and misses some. The sample records 80,000 to 100,000 clones, almost 70% being singletons. Source material: memory CD8+ T cells sorted from blood. Subset here: CD45RO+ cells pooled with CCR7-negative TemRA cells. These receptors were obtained from a man aged 25 to 40 in good health.

This clone was observed once. Written as DNA, the CDR3 is TGTGCCAGCAGTACACCCTCCGGGACGGAGAATGGAAATGAGCAGTTCTTC. Residues: CASSTPSGTENGNEQFF. V gene TRBV25-1 combines with J gene TRBJ2-1; D assignment may be TRBD1 or TRBD2 (5 bases each). Trimming left V 5 bases short and J 7 bases short, with 24 bases between. Germline V CDR1 and CDR2: MGHDK, SYGVNS. The CDR3 length is 17 residues.

The rearrangement uses TRBV4-2 and TRBJ1-1; D is ambiguous. This CDR3 region has 13 residues. Trimming cost V 5 bases and J 0 bases, with 7 bases left between them. CDR1 LGHNA and CDR2 YNFKEQ come from the germline V gene. The CDR3 nucleotides read TGTGCCAGCAGCTTGTCGATGAACACTGAAGCTTTCTTT. The encoded protein is CASSLSMNTEAFF.

About this clone itself: This CDR3 is also generated by other DNA sequences in the sample. The chain joins TRBV6-1 to TRBJ1-2; the match to TRBD1 covers 8 bases. Trimming took 1 base from V and 0 from J; bases not matched to a gene: 4. Germline lookup yields CDR1 MNHNS and CDR2 SASEGT. This CDR3 spans 16 amino acids. The chain's CDR3 is CASSEGRGRANYGYTF. The CDR3, as DNA: TGTGCCAGCAGTGAAGGCAGGGGGCGAGCTAACTATGGCTACACCTTC.

V usage is TRBV18 and J usage is TRBJ1-5, with TRBD1 matching over 10 bases. The CDR3 covers 17 residues. CDR1 is KGHSH, CDR2 LQKENI, per germline. After removal of 0 bases from V and 4 bases from J, the junction contained 6 bases not matched to a gene. CDR3: CASSPPGQGGRNQPQHF. The DNA of the CDR3 is TGTGCCAGCTCACCACCCGGACAGGGGGGTAGGAATCAGCCCCAGCATTTT.

This clone was seen only a few times. This chain connects TRBV14 to TRBJ2-3; 14 bases map to TRBD2. The CDR3 is made up of 21 amino acids. With 0 bases clipped from V and 3 bases from J, the junction kept 14 bases outside the gene matches. In germline, CDR1 is SGHDN, CDR2 FVKESK. The CDR3 DNA sequence: TGTGCCAGCAGCCAAGAGCCCGCCCCGGGACTAGCGGGAGAGGGTACAGATACGCAGTATTTT. Translated: CASSQEPAPGLAGEGTDTQYF.

The rearrangement uses TRBV29-1 and TRBJ2-2; D is uncertain. This CDR3 contains 11 residues. The V and J ends lost 7 bases and 1 base respectively, with 4 bases between them. Germline-derived CDR1 and CDR2 are SQVTM and ANQGSEA. CDR3 in amino acids: CSGGNTGELFF. Written as DNA, the CDR3 is TGCAGCGGAGGGAACACCGGGGAGCTGTTTTTT.

This clone was observed at least ten times. Other nucleotide sequences from this sample produce the same CDR3. The V and J genes are TRBV4-1 and TRBJ1-5, with a weak D call TRBD1 (5 bases). The V gene lost 0 bases and the J gene lost 1 base, with 7 bases spanning the gap. The CDR3 is 15 residues long. Germline lookup yields CDR1 MGHRA and CDR2 YSYEKL. The CDR3, as DNA: TGCGCCAGCAGCCAAGATCAGGGCAGCAATCAGCCCCAGCATTTT. It is translated as CASSQDQGSNQPQHF.

This clone was found a few times. The sample contains more than one DNA sequence encoding this CDR3. The chain couples TRBV4-1 to TRBJ1-5; D is possibly TRBD1 (5 bases). Trimming shortened V by 0 bases and J by 4 bases, and 10 bases separated the two germline ends. Germline V gives CDR1 MGHRA, CDR2 YSYEKL. This CDR3 is built from 15 residues. The CDR3 sequence: CASSQDQGSNQPQHF. The CDR3 DNA sequence: TGCGCCAGCAGCCAAGACCAGGGCTCTAATCAGCCCCAGCATTTT.

This chain's CDR3 is CATSRGGLRGRLQYGYTF. The CDR3 coding sequence is TGTGCCACCTCCCGGGGTGGCCTCAGAGGGAGGCTCCAGTATGGCTACACCTTC. V is TRBV27 and J is TRBJ1-2, with unresolved D. The germline CDR1 and CDR2 sequences are MNHEY and SMNVEV (reference sequence). Trimming removed 10 bases at V and 5 bases at J, with 32 bases between. CDR3 length: 18 residues.

The chain is built from TRBV28 and TRBJ2-5; the D is unclear. The J call may not be correct, given that the DNA end is closer to TRBJ2-7. This CDR3 region has 12 residues. CDR1 and CDR2 from the germline V gene are MDHEN and SYDVKM. The CDR3 spells CASTHSSYEQYF. The CDR3 region has the DNA TGTGCCAGCACACACAGCTCCTACGAGCAGTACTTC.

CDR3 in DNA: TGTGCCAGCAGTCCAAGCGGACAGGGGCTCGAGCAGTACTTC. It encodes CASSPSGQGLEQYF. The V gene is TRBV6-6, the J gene TRBJ2-7; 9 nucleotides align to TRBD1. Germline CDR1 and CDR2: MNHNY and SVGAGI (reference sequence). With V trimmed by 5 bases and J by 6 bases, 8 bases remained unmatched. The CDR3 covers 14 residues.

The V gene is TRBV14, the J gene TRBJ1-2; 9 bases line up with TRBD1. The CDR3 runs 16 residues. V dropped 4 bases and J dropped 6; count of bases not matched to a gene: 12. Germline V lookup: CDR1 SGHDN, CDR2 FVKESK. The DNA for the CDR3 is TGTGCCAGCAGCCGTAACCTAGGGACAGGGAAAAATGGCTACACCTTC. Amino acids: CASSRNLGTGKNGYTF.

This chain uses TRBV29-1 with TRBJ2-3; D remains unclear. The CDR3 is 13 amino acids. Germline CDR1 SQVTM, CDR2 ANQGSEA. The V end lost 1 base, the J end lost 2 bases, and 7 bases lay between the germline ends. CDR3 nucleotide sequence: TGCAGCGTTGAAGTGACGATCACAGATACGCAGTATTTT. Translation: CSVEVTITDTQYF.

The V call is TRBV27, the J call TRBJ2-1, with 8 nucleotides matching TRBD2. In germline, CDR1 is MNHEY, CDR2 SMNVEV (reference sequence). The junction had 2 bases not matched to a gene; V was cut back by 1 base and J by 6 bases. The CDR3 sequence is 14 residues long. DNA for the CDR3: TGTGCCAGCAGTTTATTAGCGGGACTCAATGAGCAGTTCTTC. This gives the protein CASSLLAGLNEQFF.

This clone was observed once. A much larger clonotype is one base distant, so this may be a read error. The sample carries other DNA sequences with the same CDR3. The genes are TRBV28 and TRBJ2-5; maybe TRBD1 (5 bases). Germline V lookup: CDR1 MDHEN, CDR2 SYDVKM. Trimming cost V 3 bases and J 0 bases, with 11 bases left between them. This CDR3 has 15 amino acids. CDR3: CASSLGQINQETQYF. CDR3 nucleotides: TGTGCCAGCAGTTTGGGGCAGATAAACCAAGAGACCCAGTACTTC.

This sequence joins TRBV7-2 and TRBJ2-3; no clear D gene. The V and J ends lost 8 bases and 2 bases respectively, with 5 bases between them. Looked up from germline, CDR1 is SGHTA and CDR2 is FQGNSA. This CDR3 has 11 residues. For the CDR3, the DNA is TGTGCCAGCCGGATCACAGATACGCAGTATTTT. Translated, it gives CASRITDTQYF.

This chain connects TRBV2 to TRBJ2-5, with D possibly matching TRBD1 (6 bases). The CDR3 spans 12 residues. Trimming pared 10 bases from V and 0 bases from J, leaving 9 bases between. Germline CDR1 reads SNHLY; CDR2 reads FYNNEI. This CDR3 reads CATRQDQETQYF. The CDR3 DNA follows: TGTGCCACCCGACAGGACCAAGAGACCCAGTACTTC.

The genes are TRBV7-7 and TRBJ2-1; D is ambiguous. V lost 5 bases to trimming and J lost 7 bases, with 12 bases between them. The germline V gene has CDR1 SSHAT and CDR2 FNYEAQ (reference sequence). This CDR3 is built from 13 residues. The CDR3 region is CASSVTMGNEQFF. As DNA, the CDR3 is TGTGCCAGCAGCGTAACGATGGGGAATGAGCAGTTCTTC.

The chain links TRBV4-2 to TRBJ1-2; TRBD1 matches 9 bases. Germline CDR1 LGHNA, CDR2 YNFKEQ. The CDR3 has 14 residues. J gave up 7 bases and V 5 bases, and 8 bases lay outside the gene matches. The CDR3 loop reads CASSLRQGESGYTF. DNA of the CDR3: TGTGCCAGCAGCTTGCGACAGGGGGAAAGTGGCTACACCTTC.

This chain uses TRBV28 with TRBJ2-5; 7 nucleotides match TRBD1. This CDR3 is 15 amino acids long. Germline trimming cut 7 bases from V and 1 base from J; bases unmatched to any gene: 9. The V gene's germline CDR1 is MDHEN and CDR2 SYDVKM. The CDR3 DNA reads TGTGCCAGCACGAGGACAGGCGGACCCCAAGAGACCCAGTACTTC. Protein product: CASTRTGGPQETQYF.

The V and J genes are TRBV4-3 and TRBJ2-7; D is unclear. The CDR3 is made up of 14 amino acids. The germline V and J ends were trimmed by 1 base and 3 bases, with 10 bases remaining between them. The germline gives CDR1 LGHNA, CDR2 YSLEER. In nucleotides, the CDR3 is TGCGCCAGCAGCCAAGCACTCGACAACTACGAGCAGTACTTC. Protein sequence: CASSQALDNYEQYF.

The chain combines TRBV7-8 with TRBJ2-1; D uncertain. This CDR3 is built from 15 residues. Germline CDR1 is SGHVS and CDR2 is FQNEAQ. V lost 0 bases to trimming and J lost 5 bases, with 11 bases between them. The CDR3 bases are TGTGCCAGCAGCTTAGCGATCAACCCAAACAATGAGCAGTTCTTC. Its translation: CASSLAINPNNEQFF.

This sequence joins TRBV28 and TRBJ2-7; D possibly corresponds to TRBD2 (6 bases). The CDR3 contains 12 residues. Germline V CDR1 and CDR2: MDHEN, SYDVKM. The CDR3 coding sequence is TGTGCGGAGGCTAGCGCCACCTACGAGCAGTACTTC. It specifies CAEASATYEQYF. The variable domain in full, with the rest retrieved from reference TRBV28 and TRBJ2-7, is DVKVTQSSRYLVKRTGEKVFLECVQDMDHENMFWYRQDPGLGLRLIYFSYDVKMKEKGDIPEGYSVSREKKERFSLILESASTNQTSMYLCAEASATYEQYFGPGTRLTVT.

V gene TRBV11-3 combines with J gene TRBJ2-2; D ambiguous. The germline V and J ends were trimmed by 5 bases and 5 bases, with 9 bases remaining between them. The germline gives CDR1 SGHNT, CDR2 YENEEA. CDR3 length: 13 amino acids. This CDR3 is CASSHGMTGELFF. For the CDR3, the DNA is TGTGCCAGCAGCCATGGGATGACCGGGGAGCTGTTTTTT.

The CDR3 DNA reads as TGTGCCAGCAGATATTCCGGGACTAGCGGGAAGGATACGCAGTATTTT. This codes for CASRYSGTSGKDTQYF. V is TRBV6-6 and J is TRBJ2-3; 13 bases agree with TRBD2. There are 16 residues in the CDR3. CDR1 and CDR2 (germline): MNHNY, SVGAGI (reference sequence). V lost 6 bases, J lost 6 bases, and 9 bases stayed unmatched.

V and J are TRBV7-9 and TRBJ2-7, with 10 bases lining up with TRBD2. V shed 5 bases, J shed 2 bases, and the junction held 3 bases outside the gene matches. This CDR3 region has 14 residues. Looked up from germline, CDR1 is SEHNR and CDR2 is FQNEAQ (reference sequence). The CDR3 reads CASSLGLAAYEQYF. The CDR3, as DNA: TGTGCCAGCAGCCTCGGACTAGCGGCCTACGAGCAGTACTTC. The full variable domain, its missing parts supplied by reference TRBV7-9 and TRBJ2-7, is DTGVSQNPRHKITKRGQNVTFRCDPISEHNRLYWYRQTLGQGPEFLTYFQNEAQLEKSRLLSDRFSAERPKGSFSTLEIQRTEQGDSAMYLCASSLGLAAYEQYFGPGTRLTVT.

This clone was picked up many times. The chain links TRBV9 to TRBJ1-5; tentatively, D is TRBD1 (5 bases). Trimming left V 2 bases short and J 9 bases short, with 15 bases between. Germline-derived CDR1 and CDR2 are SGDLS and YYNGEE. The CDR3 consists of 14 residues. CDR3 region: CASSVSWGERPQHF. The CDR3 DNA follows: TGTGCCAGCAGCGTTTCGTGGGGGGAAAGGCCCCAGCATTTT.